This T cell receptor (beta chain) was identified in a study of shared clonotypes between healthy human individuals. In the study overall: Donors were a couple of women and a few men aged 18 to 49. Points from the study as a whole: Rarefaction gave evidence that sorted-subset sequencing remained incomplete despite large depth.

A remark on this clone: Its antigen remains unknown. Other nucleotide sequences in the sample specify the same CDR3.

The ends lost 3 bases at V and 1 base at J; junction bases unmatched: 1. The germline V gene encodes CDR1 SGHDT and CDR2 YYEEEE. The CDR3 consists of 14 residues. Naive CD8 cells lacked CD45RO and underwent positive selection for CCR7, leaving out terminally differentiated effector memory CD45RA+ cells. Original handling: Junction-only immunoSEQ sequences carried no quality scores, so filtering differed. The protocol was immunoSEQ multiplex PCR, while the TCRdb copy is restricted to in-frame clones and leaves out a portion. V and J calls and clone size come straight from that table; D and trimming were deduced from the DNA. The table shows about 2.1 million clones, with 90% to 95% occurring only once.

The source is a man between 18 and 35 years old in good health. Some clones in this sample may be carry-over from other donors' samples. The sample taken for sequencing was naive CD8+ T cells from PBMCs. The V and J genes are TRBV5-6 and TRBJ2-1, with 7 bases that match TRBD1. CDR3 sequence: CASSSGGSYNEQFF. CDR3 DNA: TGTGCCAGCAGCTCAGGGGGTTCCTACAATGAGCAGTTCTTC.